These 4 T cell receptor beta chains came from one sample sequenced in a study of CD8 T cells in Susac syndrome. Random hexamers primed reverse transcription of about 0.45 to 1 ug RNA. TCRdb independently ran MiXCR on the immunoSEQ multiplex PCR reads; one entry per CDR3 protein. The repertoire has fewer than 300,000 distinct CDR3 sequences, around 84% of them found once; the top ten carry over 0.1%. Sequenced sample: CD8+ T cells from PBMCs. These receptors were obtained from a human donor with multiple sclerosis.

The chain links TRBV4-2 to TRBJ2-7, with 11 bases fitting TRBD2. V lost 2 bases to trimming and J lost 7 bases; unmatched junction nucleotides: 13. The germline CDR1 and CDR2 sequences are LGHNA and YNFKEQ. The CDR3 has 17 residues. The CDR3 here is CASSQKTGTSGGVEQYF. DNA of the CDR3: TGTGCCAGCAGCCAAAAAACCGGGACTAGCGGAGGTGTAGAGCAGTACTTC.

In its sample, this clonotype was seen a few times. The CDR3 region has the DNA TGTGCCAGCAGCCTTTGGACCGGCGAGCAGTACTTC. Amino acids: CASSLWTGEQYF. J is TRBJ2-7 and V is TRBV7-9, with D unclear. V was trimmed by 5 bases and J by 6 bases, leaving 11 bases between them. The CDR3 consists of 12 residues. Germline CDR1 reads SEHNR; CDR2 reads FQNEAQ (reference sequence).

CDR3 sequence: CSARDILAGVNEQFF. CDR3 sequence (DNA): TGCAGTGCTAGAGATATTCTAGCGGGAGTTAATGAGCAGTTCTTC. The chain joins TRBV20-1 to TRBJ2-1, with 10 positions matching TRBD2. CDR1 is DFQATT, CDR2 SNEGSKA, per germline (reference sequence). CDR3 size: 15 residues. The V segment lost 0 bases and the J segment 7 bases; nucleotides outside the gene matches: 6.

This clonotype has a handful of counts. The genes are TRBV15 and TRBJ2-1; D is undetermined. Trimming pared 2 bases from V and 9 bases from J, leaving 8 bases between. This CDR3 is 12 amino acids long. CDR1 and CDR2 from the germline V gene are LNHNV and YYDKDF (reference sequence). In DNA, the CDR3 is TGTGCCACCAGCAGACGTAGAGGTGAGCAGTTCTTC. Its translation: CATSRRRGEQFF.